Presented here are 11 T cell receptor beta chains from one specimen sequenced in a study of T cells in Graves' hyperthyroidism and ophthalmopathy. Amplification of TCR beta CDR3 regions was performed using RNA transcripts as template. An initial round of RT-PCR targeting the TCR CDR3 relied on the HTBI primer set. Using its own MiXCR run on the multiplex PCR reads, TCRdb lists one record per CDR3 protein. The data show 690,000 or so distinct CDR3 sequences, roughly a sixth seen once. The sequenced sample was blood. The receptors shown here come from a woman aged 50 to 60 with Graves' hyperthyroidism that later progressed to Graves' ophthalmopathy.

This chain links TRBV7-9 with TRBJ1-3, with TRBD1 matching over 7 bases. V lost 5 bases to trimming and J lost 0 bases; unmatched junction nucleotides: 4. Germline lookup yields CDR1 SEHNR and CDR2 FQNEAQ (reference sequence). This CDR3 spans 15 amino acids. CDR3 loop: CASSPGGPSGNTIYF. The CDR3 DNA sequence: TGTGCCAGCAGCCCAGGGGGGCCCTCTGGAAACACCATATATTTT. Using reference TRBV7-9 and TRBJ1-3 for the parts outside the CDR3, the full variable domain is DTGVSQNPRHKITKRGQNVTFRCDPISEHNRLYWYRQTLGQGPEFLTYFQNEAQLEKSRLLSDRFSAERPKGSFSTLEIQRTEQGDSAMYLCASSPGGPSGNTIYFGEGSWLTVV.

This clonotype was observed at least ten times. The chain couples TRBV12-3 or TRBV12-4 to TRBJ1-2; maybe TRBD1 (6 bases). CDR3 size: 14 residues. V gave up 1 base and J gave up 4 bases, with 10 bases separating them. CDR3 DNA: TGTGCCAGCAGTTTAGACAGGGTCATCTATGGCTACACCTTC. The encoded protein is CASSLDRVIYGYTF.

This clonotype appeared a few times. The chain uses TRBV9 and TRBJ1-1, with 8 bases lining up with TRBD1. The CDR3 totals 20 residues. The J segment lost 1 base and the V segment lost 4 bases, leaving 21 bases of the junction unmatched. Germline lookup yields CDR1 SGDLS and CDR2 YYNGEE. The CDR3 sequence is CASSKSLSGLGTGRNTEAFF. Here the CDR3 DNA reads TGTGCCAGCAGCAAATCCCTGTCCGGACTCGGGACAGGACGGAACACTGAAGCTTTCTTT. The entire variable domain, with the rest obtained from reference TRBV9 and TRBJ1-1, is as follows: DSGVTQTPKHLITATGQRVTLRCSPRSGDLSVYWYQQSLDQGLQFLIQYYNGEERAKGNILERFSAQQFPDLHSELNLSSLELGDSALYFCASSKSLSGLGTGRNTEAFFGQGTRLTVV.

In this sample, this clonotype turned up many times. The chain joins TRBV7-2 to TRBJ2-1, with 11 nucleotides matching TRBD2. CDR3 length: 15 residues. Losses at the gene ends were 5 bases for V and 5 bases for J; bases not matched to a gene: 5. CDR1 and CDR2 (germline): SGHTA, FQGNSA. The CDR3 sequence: CASSHSGGAHNEQFF. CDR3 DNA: TGTGCCAGCAGCCATAGCGGGGGGGCCCACAATGAGCAGTTCTTC.

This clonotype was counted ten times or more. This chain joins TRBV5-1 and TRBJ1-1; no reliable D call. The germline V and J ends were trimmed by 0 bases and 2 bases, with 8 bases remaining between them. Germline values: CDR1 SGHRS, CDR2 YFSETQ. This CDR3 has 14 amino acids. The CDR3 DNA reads TGCGCCAGCAGCTTGGCCAAGCGAAACACTGAAGCTTTCTTT. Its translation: CASSLAKRNTEAFF.

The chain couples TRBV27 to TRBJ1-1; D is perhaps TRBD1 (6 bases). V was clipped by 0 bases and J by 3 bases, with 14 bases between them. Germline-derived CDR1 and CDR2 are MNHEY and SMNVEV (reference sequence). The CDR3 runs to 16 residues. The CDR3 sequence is CASSLSRYREDTEAFF. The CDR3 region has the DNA TGTGCCAGCAGTTTATCTAGGTACAGGGAGGACACTGAAGCTTTCTTT.

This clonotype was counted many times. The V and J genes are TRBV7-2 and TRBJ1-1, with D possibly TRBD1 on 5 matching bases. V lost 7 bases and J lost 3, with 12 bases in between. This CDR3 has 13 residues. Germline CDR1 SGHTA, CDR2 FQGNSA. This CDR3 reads CASTQGSHTEAFF. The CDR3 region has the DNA TGTGCCAGCACCCAGGGATCCCACACTGAAGCTTTCTTT.

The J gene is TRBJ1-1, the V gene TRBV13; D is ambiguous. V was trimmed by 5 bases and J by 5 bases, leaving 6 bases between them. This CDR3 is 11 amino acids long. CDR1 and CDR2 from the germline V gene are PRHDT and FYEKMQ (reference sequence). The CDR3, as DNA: TGTGCCAGCAGCACAGTTACTGAAGCTTTCTTT. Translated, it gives CASSTVTEAFF. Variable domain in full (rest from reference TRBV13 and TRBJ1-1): AAGVIQSPRHLIKEKRETATLKCYPIPRHDTVYWYQQGPGQDPQFLISFYEKMQSDKGSIPDRFSAQQFSDYHSELNMSSLELGDSALYFCASSTVTEAFFGQGTRLTVV.

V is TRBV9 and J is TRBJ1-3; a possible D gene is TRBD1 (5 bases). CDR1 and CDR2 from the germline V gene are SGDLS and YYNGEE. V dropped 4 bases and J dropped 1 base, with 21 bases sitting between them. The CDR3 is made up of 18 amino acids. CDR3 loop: CASSPYGAGTQSGNTIYF. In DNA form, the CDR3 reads TGTGCCAGCAGCCCATATGGTGCAGGGACGCAATCTGGAAACACCATATATTTT.

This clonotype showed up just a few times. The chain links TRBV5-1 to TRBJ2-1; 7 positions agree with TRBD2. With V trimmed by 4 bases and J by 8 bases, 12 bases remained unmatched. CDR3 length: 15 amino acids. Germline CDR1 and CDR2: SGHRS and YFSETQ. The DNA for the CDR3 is TGCGCCAGCAGCCCCGGGGGACTACTGTCGGATGAGCAGTTCTTC. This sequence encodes CASSPGGLLSDEQFF.

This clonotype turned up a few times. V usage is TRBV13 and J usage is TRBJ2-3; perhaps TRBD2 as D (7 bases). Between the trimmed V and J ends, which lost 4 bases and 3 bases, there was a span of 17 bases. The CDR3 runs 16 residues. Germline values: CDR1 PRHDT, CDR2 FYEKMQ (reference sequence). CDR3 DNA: TGTGCCAGCAGCTCCTTCGGGGGGCGAAATACAGATACGCAGTATTTT. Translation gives CASSSFGGRNTDTQYF.